Shown below are 30 T cell receptor beta chains from a single sample sequenced in a study of blood T cell repertoires in COVID-19. The table came from immunoSEQ multiplex PCR; TCRdb's copy has only in-frame clones and leaves some out. The table includes over 150,000 clones, more than 65% detected once. Sample: peripheral blood. These receptors came from a human donor in a cohort sampled during active COVID-19.

The chain uses TRBV28 and TRBJ2-1; weak D call: TRBD2 (5 bases). Trimming removed 3 bases from V and 8 bases from J, with 14 bases in between. The CDR3 has 14 residues. The V gene's germline CDR1 is MDHEN and CDR2 SYDVKM. The CDR3: CASSFLGSDDEQFF. CDR3 nucleotides: TGTGCCAGCAGTTTTCTTGGTAGCGATGATGAGCAGTTCTTC.

V and J are TRBV5-1 and TRBJ2-3; 10 bases align to TRBD2. V was pared by 6 bases and J by 4 bases, with 11 bases of the junction left unmatched. CDR3 length equals 16 residues. Germline CDR1 and CDR2: SGHRS and YFSETQ. The CDR3 sequence: CASKAAGGRGADTQYF. CDR3 nucleotide sequence: TGCGCCAGCAAGGCAGCGGGAGGGCGTGGGGCAGATACGCAGTATTTT.

V and J are TRBV10-3 and TRBJ2-2, with TRBD1 as a possible D gene (6 bases). This CDR3 has 17 residues. From germline, CDR1 is ENHRY and CDR2 SYGVKD. Trimming removed 5 bases at V and 13 bases at J, with 29 bases between. CDR3 in amino acids: CAISSLPPGHLPEGLFF. CDR3 sequence (DNA): TGTGCCATCAGTTCCCTCCCTCCGGGACACCTCCCCGAAGGGCTGTTTTTT.

The gene calls are TRBV6-6 and TRBJ1-2; D remains unclear. This CDR3 is 14 amino acids long. The germline CDR1 and CDR2 sequences are MNHNY and SVGAGI (reference sequence). Trimming removed 10 bases at V and 4 bases at J, with 19 bases between. The CDR3 DNA sequence: TGTGCCACCCCGAGGAGGGCCCCTTTCTATGGCTACACCTTC. The encoded protein is CATPRRAPFYGYTF.

This clone was seen only a few times. J is TRBJ1-1 and V is TRBV28, with D maybe TRBD1 (5 bases). The CDR3 has 13 amino acids. Germline values: CDR1 MDHEN, CDR2 SYDVKM. V lost 6 bases and J 6 bases, leaving 14 bases between the germline ends. The CDR3 DNA follows: TGTGCCAGCAGAGGGGTTGTGGCAGCTGAAGCTTTCTTT. Translated: CASRGVVAAEAFF.

The V and J genes are TRBV28 and TRBJ1-1, with TRBD1 identical over 9 bases. Germline V CDR1 and CDR2: MDHEN, SYDVKM. With V trimmed by 2 bases and J by 5 bases, 12 bases remained unmatched. CDR3 length: 17 residues. The CDR3 is CASSLLWTGASRTEAFF. The DNA for the CDR3 is TGTGCCAGCAGTTTACTGTGGACAGGGGCAAGCCGGACTGAAGCTTTCTTT.

Concerning this clone: At one end, the junction sequence differs from germline, possibly due to a read error. The chain couples TRBV7-7 to TRBJ2-5, with 9 bases that match TRBD2. CDR3 length equals 13 residues. CDR1 is SSHAT and CDR2 is FNYEAQ in the germline V gene (reference sequence). The DNA for the CDR3 is TGTGCTAGCAGCTCTAGCGGGGCGGGGACCCAGTACTTC. This codes for CASSSSGAGTQYF.

This sequence joins TRBV19 and TRBJ2-1, with D hard to call. The CDR3 is 14 residues long. Trimming took 3 bases from V and 7 from J, leaving 13 bases between them. From germline, CDR1 is LNHDA and CDR2 SQIVND (reference sequence). The CDR3 spells CASSIRHITNEQFF. In DNA, the CDR3 is TGTGCCAGTAGTATTCGCCACATTACAAATGAGCAGTTCTTC.

The chain has TRBV5-6 and TRBJ2-1; 7 bases are a match to TRBD2. The CDR3 consists of 16 residues. From germline, CDR1 is SGHDT and CDR2 YYEEEE. The V and J ends lost 0 bases and 6 bases, in that order; junction bases with no gene match: 9. CDR3 sequence reads: CASSLVGGSPSNEQFF. In DNA, the CDR3 is TGTGCCAGCAGCTTGGTGGGCGGGAGCCCCAGCAATGAGCAGTTCTTC.

The genes are TRBV27 and TRBJ1-5; 7 nucleotides agree with TRBD1. CDR1 and CDR2 (germline): MNHEY, SMNVEV (reference sequence). The ends lost 6 bases at V and 5 bases at J; junction bases unmatched: 4. The CDR3 extends over 13 amino acids. As DNA, the CDR3 is TGTGCCAGCAGCGGACAGGCTTATCAGCCCCAGCATTTT. Amino acid sequence: CASSGQAYQPQHF.

The gene calls are TRBV4-1 and TRBJ2-1; D is uncertain. Germline V lookup: CDR1 MGHRA, CDR2 YSYEKL. V gave up 1 base and J gave up 7 bases, with 8 bases separating them. The length of the CDR3 is 13 residues. As DNA, the CDR3 is TGCGCCAGCAGCCAAGTTTTGAGGAATGAGCAGTTCTTC. Its protein is CASSQVLRNEQFF.

This rearrangement joins TRBV7-9 to TRBJ2-1, with D uncertain. The germline V and J ends were trimmed by 6 bases and 0 bases, with 9 bases remaining between them. The CDR3 is 14 residues long. CDR1 and CDR2 (germline): SEHNR, FQNEAQ (reference sequence). CDR3 protein: CASSNSSSYNEQFF. In DNA, the CDR3 is TGTGCCAGCAGTAACTCGAGCTCCTACAATGAGCAGTTCTTC.

This rearrangement joins TRBV5-4 to TRBJ2-6, with D unclear. CDR1 and CDR2 (germline): SGHNT, YYREEE (reference sequence). The CDR3 length is 15 residues. V was trimmed by 1 base and J by 1 base, leaving 6 bases between them. The CDR3 loop is CASSLPVSGANVLTF. The CDR3 nucleotides read TGTGCCAGCAGCTTGCCGGTATCTGGGGCCAACGTCCTGACTTTC.

Written as DNA, the CDR3 is TGTGCCAGCACCGGAGGACAGGGTCGACCTCCGTTCTTC. Translating it yields CASTGGQGRPPFF. The chain joins TRBV27 to TRBJ2-1; 8 positions agree with TRBD1. V shed 7 bases and J 15 bases; nucleotides not matched to a gene: 14. There are 13 residues in the CDR3. CDR1 and CDR2 from the germline V gene are MNHEY and SMNVEV (reference sequence).

This sequence joins TRBV10-1 and TRBJ2-4, with D possibly TRBD2 on 5 matching bases. Germline CDR1 WNHNN, CDR2 SYGVQD (reference sequence). This CDR3 is built from 13 residues. V was trimmed by 6 bases and J by 8 bases, leaving 14 bases between them. Written as DNA, the CDR3 is TGCGCCAGCAGCCGACTGAACGGGGACATTCAGTACTTC. Translating gives CASSRLNGDIQYF.

In this sample, this clone turned up once. This sequence joins TRBV28 and TRBJ2-1, with 12 bases identical to TRBD2. V was clipped by 4 bases and J by 4 bases; unmatched bases: 5. The CDR3 is 16 residues long. Germline assignment: CDR1 MDHEN and CDR2 SYDVKM. CDR3 protein: CASSSFGTSGYNEQFF. The CDR3 region has the DNA TGTGCCAGCAGTTCATTCGGGACTAGCGGGTACAATGAGCAGTTCTTC.

The chain links TRBV29-1 to TRBJ2-3; 8 nucleotides match TRBD2. Germline CDR1 reads SQVTM; CDR2 reads ANQGSEA. Unmatched junction bases numbered 8, after V lost 4 bases and J lost 2 bases. The CDR3 runs 15 residues. CDR3 in DNA: TGCAGCGTTGGGGCTAGCGGGCCGCTCACAGATACGCAGTATTTT. Protein sequence: CSVGASGPLTDTQYF.

This clone appeared a few times. This chain joins TRBV12-3 or TRBV12-4 and TRBJ2-1; D is unclear. This CDR3 has 13 residues. V was trimmed by 11 bases and J by 5 bases, leaving 16 bases between them. In nucleotides, the CDR3 is TGTGCCGTCGAGCCCAGGTATAACAATGAGCAGTTCTTC. Translated: CAVEPRYNNEQFF.

This chain connects TRBV30 to TRBJ1-2, with a weak D call TRBD1 (6 bases). Per germline, CDR1 GTSNPN and CDR2 SVGIG (reference sequence). Trimming took 3 bases from V and 4 from J, leaving 12 bases between them. The CDR3 runs to 13 residues. DNA for the CDR3: TGTGCCTGGAGGTCCCAGGGGATCTATGGCTACACCTTC. Its translation: CAWRSQGIYGYTF.

J is TRBJ1-4 and V is TRBV7-8, with D tentatively TRBD1 (6 bases). CDR1 is SGHVS and CDR2 is FQNEAQ in the germline V gene. This CDR3 region has 19 residues. Trimming shortened V by 0 bases and J by 0 bases, and 17 bases separated the two germline ends. This CDR3 is CASSLARIRGSTTNEKLFF. CDR3 sequence (DNA): TGTGCCAGCAGCTTAGCTCGGATCAGGGGAAGCACAACTAATGAAAAACTGTTTTTT.

This rearrangement joins TRBV3-1 (or the pseudogene TRBV3-2) to TRBJ1-1, with 8 bases fitting TRBD1. The V gene end was trimmed by 8 bases and the J gene end by 3 bases; junction bases not matched to a gene: 8. Germline V gives CDR1 LGHDT, CDR2 YNNKEL (reference sequence). This CDR3 contains 14 residues. CDR3 in amino acids: CASPHRGKDTEAFF. The CDR3 DNA sequence: TGTGCCAGCCCCCACAGGGGGAAGGACACTGAAGCTTTCTTT.

The rearrangement links TRBV19 to TRBJ2-1; 9 bases fit TRBD2. The V segment lost 7 bases and the J segment 5 bases; nucleotides outside the gene matches: 9. The CDR3 has 15 residues. In germline, CDR1 is LNHDA, CDR2 SQIVND (reference sequence). This CDR3 is CASKSAGGYHNEQFF. In DNA, the CDR3 is TGTGCCAGTAAATCAGCGGGAGGTTACCACAATGAGCAGTTCTTC.

The chain joins TRBV6-6 to TRBJ2-6, with 7 bases lining up with TRBD1. The CDR3 is made up of 17 amino acids. The junction had 7 bases not matched to a gene; V was cut back by 5 bases and J by 0 bases. Germline V CDR1 and CDR2: MNHNY, SVGAGI (reference sequence). CDR3 residues: CASSRGQKSSGANVLTF. In DNA, the CDR3 is TGTGCCAGCAGTCGGGGACAGAAGAGCTCTGGGGCCAACGTCCTGACTTTC.

Points on this clone: An end of the junction differs from the germline gene, which may be a read error. The chain links TRBV18 to TRBJ2-5, with D tentatively TRBD1 (6 bases). The CDR3 is 15 amino acids. CDR1 and CDR2 from the germline V gene are KGHSH and LQKENI. CDR3 DNA: TGTGCCAGCTCACCTTGGGACACCCACCAAGGGACCCAGTACTTC. Translated: CASSPWDTHQGTQYF.

The chain couples TRBV5-1 to TRBJ2-7, with a weak D call TRBD1 (5 bases). From germline, CDR1 is SGHRS and CDR2 YFSETQ. The germline V and J ends were trimmed by 0 bases and 6 bases, with 10 bases remaining between them. The CDR3 contains 13 residues. The CDR3 loop is CASSLVQGGEQYF. The CDR3 coding sequence is TGCGCCAGCAGCTTGGTCCAGGGCGGCGAGCAGTACTTC.

The rearrangement uses TRBV30 and TRBJ2-1, with 7 bases aligning to TRBD2. V lost 2 bases and J lost 4; bases outside the gene matches: 14. CDR1 and CDR2 (germline): GTSNPN, SVGIG (reference sequence). This CDR3 region has 17 residues. The CDR3 sequence is CAWSLTSEGAVYNEQFF. The CDR3 DNA sequence: TGTGCCTGGAGTCTAACTAGCGAAGGGGCGGTATACAATGAGCAGTTCTTC. Based on the CDR3 plus reference TRBV30 and TRBJ2-1, the full variable domain is SQTIHQWPATLVQPVGSPLSLECTVEGTSNPNLYWYRQAAGRGLQLLFYSVGIGQISSEVPQNLSASRPQDRQFILSSKKLLLSDSGFYLCAWSLTSEGAVYNEQFFGPGTRLTVL.

The rearrangement joins TRBV6-5 to TRBJ2-1; D remains ambiguous. The CDR3 is 14 amino acids. Between the trimmed V and J ends, which lost 0 bases and 0 bases, there was a span of 3 bases. CDR1 MNHEY and CDR2 SVGAGI come from the germline V gene. DNA of the CDR3: TGTGCCAGCAGTTACTCCTCCTCCTACAATGAGCAGTTCTTC. Its translation: CASSYSSSYNEQFF.

The rearrangement uses TRBV5-1 and TRBJ2-5, with 10 positions matching TRBD1. Germline V gene sequence: CDR1 SGHRS, CDR2 YFSETQ. V lost 3 bases and J lost 5; bases outside the gene matches: 4. This CDR3 contains 14 residues. The CDR3 here is CASSWGQGRETQYF. CDR3 nucleotide sequence: TGCGCCAGCAGCTGGGGACAGGGGAGGGAGACCCAGTACTTC.

This rearrangement joins TRBV14 to TRBJ2-1; 15 bases line up with TRBD2. The germline gives CDR1 SGHDN, CDR2 FVKESK. The CDR3 sequence is 21 residues long. J was trimmed by 0 bases and V by 5 bases; bases with no gene match: 14. In nucleotides, the CDR3 is TGTGCCAGCAGCACCCGAAGGACTAGCGGGAGGGCCCTGAGCTCCTACAATGAGCAGTTCTTC. Protein product: CASSTRRTSGRALSSYNEQFF. The whole variable domain, remainder taken from reference TRBV14 and TRBJ2-1, is EAGVTQFPSHSVIEKGQTVTLRCDPISGHDNLYWYRRVMGKEIKFLLHFVKESKQDESGMPNNRFLAERTGGTYSTLKVQPAELEDSGVYFCASSTRRTSGRALSSYNEQFFGPGTRLTVL.

The chain has TRBV7-2 and TRBJ1-5; the match to TRBD1 covers 8 bases. The germline gives CDR1 SGHTA, CDR2 FQGNSA. V dropped 5 bases and J dropped 9; count of bases not matched to a gene: 6. This CDR3 contains 13 residues. In nucleotides, the CDR3 is TGTGCCAGCAGCCGACAGGGGAATTGGCCCCAGCATTTT. Its protein product is CASSRQGNWPQHF.